These 7 T cell receptor beta chains came from one sample sequenced in a study of cytomegalovirus exposure and HLA in healthy donors. The PCR contained 60 Vbeta and 13 Jbeta primers. The method was immunoSEQ multiplex PCR; TCRdb's version includes in-frame clones alone and lacks a portion of them. The sample holds 150,000 to 200,000 clones. Sequencing used PBMCs. The receptors come from a woman aged 60-75 years in good health and CMV-seronegative.

The chain uses TRBV27 and TRBJ2-3; 8 nucleotides match TRBD1. The germline V gene has CDR1 MNHEY and CDR2 SMNVEV (reference sequence). The CDR3 loop spans 15 amino acids. The V segment lost 5 bases and the J segment 1 base; nucleotides outside the gene matches: 5. CDR3 residues: CASSIDRGGTDTQYF. CDR3 sequence (DNA): TGTGCCAGCAGTATTGACAGGGGAGGCACAGATACGCAGTATTTT.

CDR3 nucleotide sequence: TGTGCCAGCAGCGAAGTGGACAGTGGCTATGGCTACACCTTC. Encoded protein: CASSEVDSGYGYTF. The rearrangement links TRBV9 to TRBJ1-2; the D gene is possibly TRBD1 (6 bases). Deletions cut 3 bases from V and 4 bases from J, with 13 bases between. Germline V gives CDR1 SGDLS, CDR2 YYNGEE. This CDR3 is 14 amino acids long. The full variable domain, its missing parts supplied by reference TRBV9 and TRBJ1-2, is DSGVTQTPKHLITATGQRVTLRCSPRSGDLSVYWYQQSLDQGLQFLIQYYNGEERAKGNILERFSAQQFPDLHSELNLSSLELGDSALYFCASSEVDSGYGYTFGSGTRLTVV.

This rearrangement joins TRBV19 to TRBJ1-5; D is unclear. Germline V lookup: CDR1 LNHDA, CDR2 SQIVND (reference sequence). The CDR3 has 12 residues. V dropped 4 bases and J dropped 3 bases, with 4 bases sitting between them. The CDR3 loop reads CASSKLNQPQHF. CDR3 in DNA: TGTGCCAGTAGTAAGCTCAATCAGCCCCAGCATTTT.

The chain combines TRBV18 with TRBJ1-4; TRBD1 might be the D (5 bases). The germline V gene has CDR1 KGHSH and CDR2 LQKENI. The CDR3 consists of 14 residues. V was shortened by 3 bases and J by 4 bases, with 9 bases between the two germline ends. DNA of the CDR3: TGTGCCAGCTCACCGGACACTAATAATGAAAAACTGTTTTTT. Translation: CASSPDTNNEKLFF.

The gene calls are TRBV7-3 and TRBJ1-1; D not certain. Germline V gives CDR1 SGHTA, CDR2 FQGTGA. The CDR3 totals 14 residues. The germline V and J ends were trimmed by 5 bases and 1 base, with 11 bases remaining between them. The CDR3 region is CASSSGRQNTEAFF. CDR3 sequence (DNA): TGTGCCAGCAGCAGTGGGAGGCAGAACACTGAAGCTTTCTTT.

This chain joins TRBV7-2 and TRBJ1-4; D remains ambiguous. CDR1 and CDR2 from the germline V gene are SGHTA and FQGNSA. The CDR3 sequence is 15 residues long. Trimming removed 1 base at V and 8 bases at J, with 14 bases between. CDR3 amino acids: CASSLGPEVHEKLFF. The DNA of the CDR3 is TGTGCCAGCAGCTTAGGGCCTGAAGTTCACGAAAAACTGTTTTTT.

J is TRBJ2-3 and V is TRBV12-5, with 8 bases aligning to TRBD2. Unmatched junction bases numbered 17, after V lost 0 bases and J lost 6 bases. Germline loops: CDR1 LGHNT, CDR2 FRNRAP. The CDR3 contains 19 residues. The CDR3 coding sequence is TGTGCTAGTGGTTTGGTCCTGAAAGGTGCGGGGGGCGCCCCGGATACGCAGTATTTT. It encodes CASGLVLKGAGGAPDTQYF. Looking up the rest from reference TRBV12-5 and TRBJ2-3 gives the full variable domain: DARVTQTPRHKVTEMGQEVTMRCQPILGHNTVFWYRQTMMQGLELLAYFRNRAPLDDSGMPKDRFSAEMPDATLATLKIQPSEPRDSAVYFCASGLVLKGAGGAPDTQYFGPGTRLTVL.